One TCR beta chain is described in this entry. Its target is not known. The sample is drawn from a study of human T cells and chemical hapten exposure. Study-wide results and limits: Expanded TCRs clustered into significantly more large CDR3 similarity groups than controls, the analysis revealed. Sensitizing to DPC left TCRs with a frequency above 1 in 1000 unaltered.

It was the library that attached unique molecular identifiers to individual cDNA molecules. TCRdb independently ran MiXCR on the RACE reads; one entry per CDR3 protein. The sample carries 50,000 or so distinct CDR3 sequences, 8% to 9.5% recorded once. Between the trimmed V and J ends, which lost 0 bases and 5 bases, there was a span of 4 bases. Germline assignment: CDR1 SNHLY and CDR2 FYNNEI. The CDR3 extends over 12 amino acids. Time point in this sample: patch test 1, 2 weeks after DPC sensitization. Described treatment: therapeutic diphenylcyclopropenone sensitization with weekly scalp DPC. Samples of blood were obtained prior to the application of each patch test.

The sequencing here drew on whole blood, taken in connection with sensitization to the hapten diphenylcyclopropenone (DPC). J is TRBJ2-5 and V is TRBV2; D call uncertain. This TCR was recovered from a woman aged 50 to 60 with alopecia areata. Some clones in this sample may be carry-over from other donors' samples. CDR3 in amino acids: CASSEAEETQYF. CDR3 DNA sequence: TGTGCCAGCAGTGAAGCGGAGGAGACCCAGTACTTC.